The entry below gives a single T cell receptor (beta chain) sequence along with its context. Its target is not known. CDR1 and CDR2 from the germline V gene are LNHDA and SQIVND (reference sequence). V dropped 7 bases and J dropped 5 bases, with 21 bases sitting between them. The CDR3 consists of 17 residues. The data derive from a study of lymphopenia after photon versus proton radiotherapy. Study-wide results and limits: Better survival with proton therapy was suggested as possible, not demonstrated. A bigger post-nadir fall in TCR diversity correlated inversely with survival time in deceased patients. Photon-treated patients lost naive T cells and TCR diversity; proton-treated stayed stable. After lymphocyte nadir, photon-treated repertoires showed oligoclonal expansion, especially CD8+ Temra.

Profiled with immunoSEQ multiplex PCR; TCRdb holds only in-frame clones, not every one. The table shows 25,000 to 30,000 clones, with around 90% occurring only once. The chain combines TRBV19 with TRBJ1-6; TRBD1 might be the D (6 bases). Sequences were derived from peripheral blood, sampled from a patient treated with photon-based radiotherapy. The sequence came from a woman aged 50 to 60 with cholangiocarcinoma. The CDR3 here is CASTRTGRGRNNSPLHF. The CDR3 coding sequence is TGTGCCAGTACCCGTACCGGCAGGGGCCGAAATAATTCACCCCTCCACTTT.